This T cell receptor (beta chain) was recorded in a study of OX40 agonist ivuxolimab in advanced cancers. Turning to the overall study: Ivuxolimab was a fully human IgG2 agonistic monoclonal antibody targeting the costimulatory receptor OX40 (CD134). The purpose of peripheral TCRbeta sequencing was to test whether ivuxolimab changed TCR sequence diversity and led to clonal T-cell expansion. Intravenous ivuxolimab was administered to patients every 2 weeks at six dose levels: 0.01, 0.1, 0.3, 1.5, 3 and 10 mg/kg. Of the roughly 51 patients in dose escalation, about 20 had hepatocellular carcinoma, some 15 had melanoma, 9 had renal cell carcinoma and 9 had head and neck cancer. In the dose-escalation cohort, roughly 82% of patients were male, and the mean age was around 65 years with a range of about 20 to 80. The paper reports the monotherapy dose-escalation portion (N of about 47 patients) of the phase I ivuxolimab trial. Prior anti-PD-1, anti-PD-L1 or anti-CTLA-4 therapy was permitted, and approximately 40% of dose-escalation patients had received checkpoint inhibitors. Partial responses occurred in three dose-escalation patients, of whom one had hepatocellular carcinoma and two had cutaneous melanoma.

The trial excluded patients who had a history of autoimmune disease or were on systemic immunosuppression. Peripheral blood for TCR sequencing was collected from all dose cohorts at baseline, on cycle 4 day 1, and on cycle 7 day 1. The samples were taken from a phase I, first-in-human, multicenter, open-label dose-escalation trial of ivuxolimab. The trial enrolled adults with locally advanced or metastatic head and neck squamous cell, hepatocellular, melanoma or renal cell carcinoma. Before TCR sequencing, CD4+ and CD8+ T cells were separately sorted from peripheral blood. To sequence the TCRbeta CDR3 region, genomic DNA was isolated from the sorted cells. The immunoSEQ Assay was used to sequence the TCRbeta CDR3 regions. Drawn from immuneACCESS, this table holds only the in-frame rearrangements with V and J called that TCRdb kept. Clones are partly lost; checked studies trace under half to an unresolved V gene and leave the rest unexplained. In all, the sample holds tens of thousands of clones, and roughly 88% of those were seen once. Less than 20% of the sample rests with the top ten.

From cysteine to phenylalanine, the CDR3 is 15 amino acids long. Only the CDR3 part of the read is kept: 45 bases, read in frame from the first base. Sequences SGHKS (CDR1) and YYEKEE (CDR2) are obtained from the germline V gene (reference sequence). Deletion took 3 bases off V and 6 bases off J, with a span of 19 bases between the germline ends. The investigation overall reported the following: On average, CD8+ T cells showed more expanded clones than CD4+ T cells after ivuxolimab. In the 0.1-3.0 mg/kg groups, partial responders had among the lowest normalized peripheral clonal expansion, particularly in CD8+ T cells. Low levels of normalized T-cell clonal expansion were also seen in some nonresponding patients. The antigen specificity of the peripheral T cells that underwent clonal expansion was not determined. Clonal expansion of both CD4+ and CD8+ blood T cells was observed from baseline to week 6 at doses 0.1 to 3.0 mg/kg.

As concerns this clone: Its binding antigen is unknown. Base qualities are not recorded, but no much larger clone differs from it by a single base.

This sequence uses TRBV5-5 and TRBJ2-7, with the D call perhaps TRBD1 or TRBD2, as 5 bases match in each case. The sample was CD4+ or CD8+ T cells sorted from blood, taken in a trial of the OX40 agonist ivuxolimab. This clonotype was obtained from an adult with an advanced solid tumor such as melanoma, head and neck, liver or kidney cancer. The DNA sequence reads TGTGCCAGCAGCTATACCACCGGGACGACGGGCGAGCAGTACTTC. Its protein is CASSYTTGTTGEQYF. Extended through the reference TRBV5-5 and TRBJ2-7 proteins, this CDR3 yields the full variable domain: DAGVTQSPTHLIKTRGQQVTLRCSPISGHKSVSWYQQVLGQGPQFIFQYYEKEERGRGNFPDRFSARQFPNYSSELNVNALLLGDSALYLCASSYTTGTTGEQYFGPGTRLTVT.